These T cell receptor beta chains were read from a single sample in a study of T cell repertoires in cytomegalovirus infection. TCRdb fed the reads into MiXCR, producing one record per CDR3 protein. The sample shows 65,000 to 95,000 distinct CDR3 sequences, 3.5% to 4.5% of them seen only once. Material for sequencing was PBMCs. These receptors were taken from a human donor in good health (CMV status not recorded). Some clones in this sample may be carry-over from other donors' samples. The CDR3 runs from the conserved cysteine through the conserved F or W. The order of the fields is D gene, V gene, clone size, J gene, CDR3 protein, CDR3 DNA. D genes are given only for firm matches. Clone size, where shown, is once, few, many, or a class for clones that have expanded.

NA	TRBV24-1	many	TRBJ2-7	CATSDFRTAGSYEQYF	TGTGCCACCAGTGATTTCAGGACAGCCGGGTCCTACGAGCAGTACTTC
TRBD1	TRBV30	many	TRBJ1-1	CAWIIQGKAFF	TGTGCCTGGATTATACAGGGGAAAGCTTTCTTT
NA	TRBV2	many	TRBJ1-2	CASSVKGLGYTF	TGTGCCAGCAGTGTAAAGGGGCTTGGCTACACCTTC
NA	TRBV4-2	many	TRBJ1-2	CASSPDEGLYGYTF	TGTGCCAGCAGCCCAGACGAAGGACTATACGGCTACACCTTC
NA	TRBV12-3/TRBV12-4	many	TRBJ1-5	CASSRTFNQPQHF	TGTGCCAGCAGCCGGACATTTAATCAGCCCCAGCATTTT
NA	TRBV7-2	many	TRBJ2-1	CASSPRGGQGRRNEQFF	TGTGCCAGCAGCCCGAGGGGTGGTCAGGGCCGGAGAAATGAGCAGTTCTTC
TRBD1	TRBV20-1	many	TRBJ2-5	CSAPRTGGMAQYF	TGCAGTGCTCCTAGGACAGGGGGTATGGCCCAGTACTTC
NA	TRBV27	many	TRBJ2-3	CASSHYRKDTQYF	TGTGCCAGCAGTCACTACCGGAAGGATACGCAGTATTTT
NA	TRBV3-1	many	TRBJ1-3	CASSQRDGANTIYF	TGTGCCAGCAGCCAACGCGACGGCGCAAACACCATATATTTT
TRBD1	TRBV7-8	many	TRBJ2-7	CASSYRRSGQGGGEQYF	TGTGCCAGCAGCTATCGGCGGTCGGGACAGGGAGGAGGGGAGCAGTACTTC
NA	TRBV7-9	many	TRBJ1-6	CASNDFGDSPLHF	TGTGCCAGCAACGACTTCGGGGACTCACCCCTCCACTTT
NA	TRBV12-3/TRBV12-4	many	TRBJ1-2	CASSLREKPGDGYTF	TGTGCCAGCAGTTTAAGGGAAAAGCCGGGGGATGGCTACACCTTC
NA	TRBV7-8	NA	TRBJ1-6	CASSLQSSYNSTLHF	TGTGCCAGCAGCTTACAGAGCTCCTATAATTCCACCCTCCACTTT
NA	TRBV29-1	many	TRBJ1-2	CAGEENYGYTF	TGCGCGGGGGAGGAGAACTATGGCTACACCTTC
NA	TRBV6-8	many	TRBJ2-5	CASSYLGTETQYF	TGTGCCAGCAGTTATCTGGGGACAGAGACCCAGTACTTC
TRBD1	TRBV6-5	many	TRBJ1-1	CASSYSQGASTEAFF	TGTGCCAGCAGTTACTCACAGGGGGCAAGCACTGAAGCTTTCTTT
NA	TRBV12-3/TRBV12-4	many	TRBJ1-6	CASSFPGSPLHF	TGTGCCAGCAGTTTCCCAGGTTCACCCCTCCACTTT
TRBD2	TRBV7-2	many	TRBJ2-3	CASSLTLRGGTDTQYF	TGTGCCAGCAGCCTAACGCTGCGGGGGGGCACAGATACGCAGTATTTT
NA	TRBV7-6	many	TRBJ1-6	CASSLDSPLHF	TGTGCCAGCAGCTTAGATTCACCCCTCCACTTT
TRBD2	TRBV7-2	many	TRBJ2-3	CASSLVGTTTDTQYF	TGTGCCAGCAGCTTAGTCGGGACTACCACAGATACGCAGTATTTT
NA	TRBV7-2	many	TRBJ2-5	CASSLSFMSETQYF	TGTGCCAGCAGCTTATCCTTTATGTCGGAGACCCAGTACTTC
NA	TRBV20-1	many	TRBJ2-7	CSATGYRTYEQYF	TGCAGTGCTACGGGGTATAGGACCTACGAGCAGTACTTC
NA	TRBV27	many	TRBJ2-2	CASSFWTMGGGELFF	TGTGCCAGCAGTTTTTGGACAATGGGGGGCGGGGAGCTGTTTTTT
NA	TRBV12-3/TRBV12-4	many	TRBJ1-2	CASSLNVQGNNYGYTF	TGTGCCAGCAGTTTAAATGTCCAGGGCAACAACTATGGCTACACCTTC
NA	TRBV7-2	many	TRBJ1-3	CASSLQGGGNTIYF	TGTGCCAGCAGCTTACAGGGCGGTGGAAACACCATATATTTT
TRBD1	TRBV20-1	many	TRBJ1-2	CSASRGQGTYGYTF	TGCAGTGCTAGCCGGGGACAGGGAACCTATGGCTACACCTTC
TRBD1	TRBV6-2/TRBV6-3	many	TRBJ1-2	CASSDGDLGSTGPYGYTF	TGTGCCAGCAGCGATGGGGACTTAGGATCGACAGGGCCGTATGGCTACACCTTC
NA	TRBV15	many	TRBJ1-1	CATSHPEGGVTEAFF	TGTGCCACCAGCCACCCCGAGGGAGGGGTCACTGAAGCTTTCTTT
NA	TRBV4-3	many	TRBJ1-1	CASSQPGQKRDEAFF	TGCGCCAGCAGCCAACCTGGACAGAAGAGAGATGAAGCTTTCTTT
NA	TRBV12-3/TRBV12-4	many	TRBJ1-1	CASSQNTEAFF	TGTGCCAGCAGCCAGAACACTGAAGCTTTCTTT
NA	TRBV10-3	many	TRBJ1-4	CAIRGDATNEKLFF	TGTGCCATCAGAGGGGATGCAACTAATGAAAAACTGTTTTTT
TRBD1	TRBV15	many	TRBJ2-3	CATSRIQGVSTDTQYF	TGTGCCACCAGCAGGATACAGGGGGTTAGCACAGATACGCAGTATTTT
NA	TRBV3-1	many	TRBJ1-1	CASSQDLGYTEAFF	TGTGCCAGCAGCCAAGATTTGGGGTACACTGAAGCTTTCTTT
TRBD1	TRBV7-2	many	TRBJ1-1	CASSLEALQGTEAFF	TGTGCCAGCAGCTTAGAGGCCCTACAGGGGACTGAAGCTTTCTTT
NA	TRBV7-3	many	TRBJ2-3	CASSLNGVADTQYF	TGTGCCAGCAGCTTAAACGGGGTCGCAGATACGCAGTATTTT
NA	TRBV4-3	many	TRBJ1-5	CASSQRVDQPQHF	TGCGCCAGCAGCCAGAGAGTCGATCAGCCCCAGCATTTT
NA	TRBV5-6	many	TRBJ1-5	CASSLGAGGGNQPQHF	TGTGCCAGCAGCTTGGGGGCCGGAGGCGGCAATCAGCCCCAGCATTTT